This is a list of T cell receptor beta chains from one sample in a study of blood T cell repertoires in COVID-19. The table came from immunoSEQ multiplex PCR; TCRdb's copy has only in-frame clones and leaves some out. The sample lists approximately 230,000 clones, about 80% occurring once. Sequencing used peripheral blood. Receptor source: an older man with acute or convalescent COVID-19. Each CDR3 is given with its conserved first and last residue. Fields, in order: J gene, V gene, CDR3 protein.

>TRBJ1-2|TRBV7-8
CASSLGTGGSYGYTF
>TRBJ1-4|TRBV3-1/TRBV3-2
CASSQGNARNEKLFF
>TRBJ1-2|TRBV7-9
CASRRDRGLYGYTF
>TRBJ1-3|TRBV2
CASRRTEVRNTIYF
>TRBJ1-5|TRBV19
CASTFGTGGNQPQHF
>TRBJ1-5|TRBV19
CASSIGLWTGRRENQPQHF
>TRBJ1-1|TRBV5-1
CASSPVQVPTEAFF
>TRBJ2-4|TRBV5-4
CASSGGTSAPENIQYF
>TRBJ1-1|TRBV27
CASTAAGQVGAEAFF
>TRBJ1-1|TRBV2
CASKNRAFTEAFF
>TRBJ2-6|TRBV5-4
CASSLGHSGANVLTF
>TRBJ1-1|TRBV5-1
CASSLGGQRGTEAFF
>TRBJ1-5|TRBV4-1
CASSQDWGGRQPQHF
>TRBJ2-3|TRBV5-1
CASSGRPTGRVGPNTQYF
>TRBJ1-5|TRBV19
CASSITHRGQPQHF
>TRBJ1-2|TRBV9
CASSGGWGYYGYTF
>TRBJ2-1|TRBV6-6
CASALTGGLYNEQFF
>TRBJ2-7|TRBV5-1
CASSLGGTGINEQYF
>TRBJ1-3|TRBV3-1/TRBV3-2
CASSQETKLSGNTIYF
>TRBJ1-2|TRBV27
CASSSQGTGYTF
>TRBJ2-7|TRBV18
CASSLLPGQGAHEQYF
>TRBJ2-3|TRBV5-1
CASSRGDTSTDTQYF
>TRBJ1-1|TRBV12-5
CASGLALGASGPMNTEAFF
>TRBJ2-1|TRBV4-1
CASSQGGGTGIANEQFF
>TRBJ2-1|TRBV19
CASSPSGTLISFSYNEQFF
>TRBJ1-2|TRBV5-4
CASSPGTGANYGYTF
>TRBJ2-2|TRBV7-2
CASSSGSLVGELFF
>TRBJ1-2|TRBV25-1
CASSETGGRDGYTF
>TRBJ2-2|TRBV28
CASSFPPRTGELFF
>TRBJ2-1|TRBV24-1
CATSDRGTGGLDNEQFF
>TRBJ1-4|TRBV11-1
CASSLRRDGEKLFF
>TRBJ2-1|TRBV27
CASSLLGQGVYNEQFF
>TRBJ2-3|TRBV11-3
CASSLGQSGTQYF
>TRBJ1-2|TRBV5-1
CASSFSGTDYTF
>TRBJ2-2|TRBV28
CASSPGDRPTGELFF
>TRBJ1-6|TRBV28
CASSLQRGQGAERLHF
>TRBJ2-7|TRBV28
CASRPGGSSYEQYF
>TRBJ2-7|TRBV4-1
CASSQPLAGGPYEQYF